A single sample gave rise to the 15 T cell receptor beta chains below, sequenced in a study of blood T cell repertoires in COVID-19. Here immunoSEQ multiplex PCR was the method, and the copy in TCRdb shows in-frame clones only, minus some. The sample includes about 57,000 clones, just over 85% seen only once; the top ten take approximately 4.7%. The sequencing input was peripheral blood. Source of these receptors: a human donor in a cohort sampled during active COVID-19.

V usage is TRBV6-2 or TRBV6-3 and J usage is TRBJ2-7, with D perhaps matching TRBD1 (6 bases). Germline loops: CDR1 MNHEY, CDR2 SVGEGT. V lost 3 bases and J lost 2, with 14 bases in between. The CDR3 runs 15 residues. The CDR3 here is CASSYSTGVTYEQYF. DNA of the CDR3: TGTGCCAGCAGTTATTCGACAGGAGTCACCTACGAGCAGTACTTC.

The chain combines TRBV7-2 with TRBJ2-3; 10 bases match TRBD2. Germline V gene data show CDR1 as SGHTA and CDR2 as FQGNSA. This CDR3 comprises 16 residues. The V gene end was trimmed by 4 bases and the J gene end by 7 bases; junction bases not matched to a gene: 11. CDR3 sequence reads: CASSSAGGGVGNTQYF. CDR3 DNA: TGTGCCAGCAGCTCAGCGGGAGGGGGGGTAGGAAATACGCAGTATTTT. Looking up the rest from reference TRBV7-2 and TRBJ2-3 gives the full variable domain: GAGVSQSPSNKVTEKGKDVELRCDPISGHTALYWYRQSLGQGLEFLIYFQGNSAPDKSGLPSDRFSAERTGGSVSTLTIQRTQQEDSAVYLCASSSAGGGVGNTQYFGPGTRLTVL.

The J gene is TRBJ2-3, the V gene TRBV29-1; D ambiguous. The V gene lost 3 bases and the J gene lost 0 bases, with 7 bases spanning the gap. Germline CDR1 is SQVTM and CDR2 is ANQGSEA. The CDR3 is 13 amino acids. The CDR3 DNA is TGCAGCGTTGAGGGCCCTAGCACAGATACGCAGTATTTT. It codes for CSVEGPSTDTQYF.

This chain joins TRBV19 and TRBJ1-4; 7 nucleotides align to TRBD1. Germline loops: CDR1 LNHDA, CDR2 SQIVND (reference sequence). The J segment lost 8 bases and the V segment lost 7 bases, leaving 16 bases of the junction unmatched. The CDR3 spans 16 residues. CDR3: CASTQTGSVKEEKLFF. Here the CDR3 DNA reads TGTGCCAGTACCCAGACAGGGTCCGTCAAAGAGGAAAAACTGTTTTTT.

J is TRBJ2-4 and V is TRBV10-2; 7 nucleotides match TRBD2. The CDR3 length is 12 residues. Germline values: CDR1 WSHSY, CDR2 SAAADI. The V gene end was trimmed by 10 bases and the J gene end by 7 bases; junction bases not matched to a gene: 7. CDR3 DNA: TGCGCCACCCTAGGCGGGAGTAACATTCAGTACTTC. This sequence encodes CATLGGSNIQYF.

This CDR3 is CASSLHQGPYEQYF. In DNA, the CDR3 is TGTGCCAGCAGCTTGCATCAGGGGCCCTACGAGCAGTACTTC. This rearrangement joins TRBV11-2 to TRBJ2-7; TRBD1 is a possible D gene (6 bases). V was clipped by 3 bases and J by 2 bases, with 11 bases between them. Germline V CDR1 and CDR2: SGHAT, FQNNGV. This CDR3 comprises 14 residues.

The chain combines TRBV28 with TRBJ2-7; weak D call: TRBD1 (5 bases). Germline V lookup: CDR1 MDHEN, CDR2 SYDVKM. V was shortened by 5 bases and J by 6 bases, with 17 bases between the two germline ends. The CDR3 covers 14 residues. CDR3 DNA: TGTGCCAGCAGTCTGTTCAGACGACAGACCGAGCAGTACTTC. It specifies CASSLFRRQTEQYF.

This clone turned up a few times. J is TRBJ2-2 and V is TRBV6-5, with TRBD1 matching over 7 bases. Germline trimming cut 8 bases from V and 5 bases from J; bases unmatched to any gene: 8. The germline CDR1 and CDR2 sequences are MNHEY and SVGAGI. The length of the CDR3 is 14 residues. CDR3 residues: CASWDSKSTGELFF. CDR3 DNA: TGTGCCAGCTGGGACAGTAAGTCGACCGGGGAGCTGTTTTTT.

V usage is TRBV7-2 and J usage is TRBJ2-7; 8 bases agree with TRBD2. Germline CDR1 SGHTA, CDR2 FQGNSA. This CDR3 is 13 amino acids long. Trimming cost V 5 bases and J 4 bases; bases outside gene matches: 4. CDR3 amino acids: CASSTSGGYEQYF. The CDR3, as DNA: TGTGCCAGCAGCACCAGCGGGGGTTACGAGCAGTACTTC.

The chain combines TRBV2 with TRBJ2-7; D may be TRBD1 (5 bases). Trimming took 1 base from V and 0 from J, leaving 10 bases between them. Germline V CDR1 and CDR2: SNHLY, FYNNEI. The CDR3 has 15 residues. CDR3 in amino acids: CASSEGQQSSYEQYF. The CDR3 DNA follows: TGTGCCAGCAGTGAAGGACAGCAAAGCTCCTACGAGCAGTACTTC.

This chain connects TRBV29-1 to TRBJ2-1, with 10 bases matching TRBD2. Germline V gene lookup returns CDR1 SQVTM and CDR2 ANQGSEA. With 4 bases clipped from V and 7 bases from J, the junction kept 16 bases outside the gene matches. The CDR3 runs to 17 residues. In DNA form, the CDR3 reads TGCAGCGTTGGCCCAGCGGGAGGGGCTACCCCAACAAATGAGCAGTTCTTC. It yields the protein CSVGPAGGATPTNEQFF.

The chain recombines TRBV19 with TRBJ1-5, with TRBD1 as a possible D gene (6 bases). Trimming removed 4 bases from V and 5 bases from J, with 12 bases in between. CDR3 length: 14 residues. Germline CDR1 LNHDA, CDR2 SQIVND (reference sequence). In DNA, the CDR3 is TGTGCCAGTAGTACGGGACATAGGGATCAGCCCCAGCATTTT. It codes for CASSTGHRDQPQHF.

V usage is TRBV6-6 and J usage is TRBJ1-1; TRBD1 is a possible D gene (5 bases). Looked up from germline, CDR1 is MNHNY and CDR2 is SVGAGI (reference sequence). V gave up 6 bases and J gave up 3 bases, with 11 bases separating them. The CDR3 covers 13 residues. The CDR3 region is CASRYGADTEAFF. CDR3 bases: TGTGCCAGCAGATATGGGGCGGACACTGAAGCTTTCTTT.

This clone was counted a single time. The V and J genes are TRBV5-1 and TRBJ2-7; the match to TRBD1 covers 7 bases. The V segment lost 1 base and the J segment 2 bases; nucleotides outside the gene matches: 6. There are 15 residues in the CDR3. Per the germline V gene, CDR1 is SGHRS and CDR2 is YFSETQ. CDR3 DNA: TGCGCCAGCAGCTTGCACAAGACAGGGACCTACGAGCAGTACTTC. It translates to CASSLHKTGTYEQYF.

This clone was seen only once. This chain joins TRBV19 and TRBJ1-2; 9 bases line up with TRBD1. The germline CDR1 and CDR2 sequences are LNHDA and SQIVND (reference sequence). The CDR3 contains 15 residues. The V gene end was trimmed by 4 bases and the J gene end by 2 bases; junction bases not matched to a gene: 5. The CDR3 is CASSTTGQGNYGYTF. CDR3 DNA: TGTGCCAGTAGTACAACGGGACAGGGCAACTATGGCTACACCTTC. Full variable domain (remainder filled in from reference TRBV19 and TRBJ1-2): DGGITQSPKYLFRKEGQNVTLSCEQNLNHDAMYWYRQDPGQGLRLIYYSQIVNDFQKGDIAEGYSVSREKKESFPLTVTSAQKNPTAFYLCASSTTGQGNYGYTFGSGTRLTVV.